These 27 T cell receptor beta chains were sequenced from one sample in a study of T-cell reconstitution after alpha-beta-depleted transplantation in children. Using unique molecular identifiers, the investigators prepared the TCRbeta library. TCRdb processed the PCR reads anew with MiXCR; each CDR3 protein has one entry. Of 150,000 to 250,000 distinct CDR3 sequences in the sample, roughly 14% were seen once. The starting material was PBMCs from the stem cell graft donor, obtained from the stem cell graft. These receptors all stem from a human donor who donated a stem cell graft to a child with acute lymphoblastic leukemia.

This clonotype occurred many times. This rearrangement joins TRBV12-3 or TRBV12-4 to TRBJ2-3; 11 bases are shared with TRBD2. V dropped 5 bases and J dropped 7; count of bases not matched to a gene: 8. This CDR3 is built from 15 residues. This chain's CDR3 is CASSLLAGVRNTQYF. The CDR3 bases are TGTGCCAGCAGTCTACTAGCGGGAGTGAGAAATACGCAGTATTTT.

At least ten counts were recorded for this clonotype. The chain links TRBV5-1 to TRBJ2-3; D may correspond to TRBD1 or TRBD2 (5 bases each). The CDR3 extends over 13 amino acids. V gave up 4 bases and J gave up 6 bases, with 12 bases separating them. The germline CDR1 and CDR2 sequences are SGHRS and YFSETQ. CDR3 sequence reads: CASSTGTPDTQYF. CDR3 coding DNA: TGCGCCAGCAGCACCGGGACCCCGGATACGCAGTATTTT.

This clonotype was seen many times. The rearrangement joins TRBV20-1 to TRBJ1-4, with D perhaps matching TRBD1 (5 bases). Germline CDR1 and CDR2: DFQATT and SNEGSKA (reference sequence). The V gene lost 5 bases and the J gene lost 5 bases, with 15 bases spanning the gap. The CDR3 loop spans 14 amino acids. The CDR3 bases are TGCAGTGCTCCGCTGGGGCTAATAAATGAAAAACTGTTTTTT. The encoded protein is CSAPLGLINEKLFF.

The rearrangement links TRBV5-1 to TRBJ2-1, with D tentatively TRBD2 (6 bases). CDR3 length equals 12 residues. The V end was cut by 4 bases, the J end by 15 bases, with 17 bases between. Germline CDR1 is SGHRS and CDR2 is YFSETQ. CDR3: CASSLGTDLLFF. The CDR3 nucleotides read TGCGCCAGCAGCCTCGGGACTGACCTCCTGTTCTTC.

J is TRBJ1-3 and V is TRBV19; D ambiguous. Germline CDR1 reads LNHDA; CDR2 reads SQIVND (reference sequence). V was trimmed by 1 base and J by 0 bases, leaving 7 bases between them. The CDR3 is 15 amino acids. The CDR3 here is CASSIAPYSGNTIYF. The CDR3 DNA sequence: TGTGCCAGTAGTATAGCCCCATACTCTGGAAACACCATATATTTT.

This clonotype was seen ten or more times. The chain links TRBV27 to TRBJ1-1; the D is unclear. The CDR3 is made up of 13 amino acids. The V and J ends lost 0 bases and 4 bases respectively, with 6 bases between them. The germline CDR1 and CDR2 sequences are MNHEY and SMNVEV (reference sequence). CDR3 amino acids: CASSLSAITEAFF. The DNA of the CDR3 is TGTGCCAGCAGTTTATCCGCGATCACTGAAGCTTTCTTT.

This clonotype came up once. This chain joins TRBV11-3 and TRBJ2-1; 10 bases map to TRBD1. V lost 4 bases to trimming and J lost 8 bases; unmatched junction nucleotides: 8. CDR1 SGHNT and CDR2 YENEEA come from the germline V gene. This CDR3 region has 15 residues. This CDR3 reads CASSSRDRGRDEQFF. DNA of the CDR3: TGTGCCAGCAGCTCCCGGGACAGGGGAAGGGATGAGCAGTTCTTC. Using reference TRBV11-3 and TRBJ2-1 for the parts outside the CDR3, the full variable domain is EAGVVQSPRYKIIEKKQPVAFWCNPISGHNTLYWYLQNLGQGPELLIRYENEEAVDDSQLPKDRFSAERLKGVDSTLKIQPAELGDSAVYLCASSSRDRGRDEQFFGPGTRLTVL.

This clonotype was observed at least ten times. The V call is TRBV12-3 or TRBV12-4, the J call TRBJ1-2; the D is unclear. V gave up 6 bases and J gave up 3 bases, with 8 bases separating them. The CDR3 has 12 residues. The CDR3 DNA follows: TGTGCCAGCAGCCTAACAGACTATGGCTACACCTTC. Amino acid sequence: CASSLTDYGYTF.

This chain connects TRBV12-3 or TRBV12-4 to TRBJ2-7; 8 bases fit TRBD1. CDR3 length: 13 amino acids. Germline trimming cut 8 bases from V and 7 bases from J; bases unmatched to any gene: 10. CDR3 DNA sequence: TGTGCCAGCTCCGGACAGGGATCCTGGGAGCAGTACTTC. Translation: CASSGQGSWEQYF.

The chain recombines TRBV5-1 with TRBJ2-1, with 11 bases identical to TRBD2. With V trimmed by 1 base and J by 5 bases, 5 bases remained unmatched. Germline values: CDR1 SGHRS, CDR2 YFSETQ. This CDR3 spans 16 amino acids. The CDR3 protein is CASSLLALAGDNEQFF. Here the CDR3 DNA reads TGCGCCAGCAGCTTGTTGGCACTAGCGGGAGACAATGAGCAGTTCTTC.

This clonotype was seen many times. The chain combines TRBV5-1 with TRBJ2-6, with D possibly matching TRBD2 (5 bases). The V end lost 2 bases, the J end lost 0 bases, and 9 bases lay between the germline ends. There are 16 residues in the CDR3. The germline gives CDR1 SGHRS, CDR2 YFSETQ. CDR3 sequence: CASSFAGNSGANVLTF. CDR3 nucleotide sequence: TGCGCCAGCAGCTTCGCGGGTAACTCTGGGGCCAACGTCCTGACTTTC.

The CDR3 here is CASYKFPTSGRASDTQYF. The CDR3, as DNA: TGTGCCTCATATAAATTCCCGACTAGCGGGAGGGCCTCAGATACGCAGTATTTT. The chain has TRBV30 and TRBJ2-3; 14 bases map to TRBD2. The CDR3 loop spans 18 amino acids. J lost 4 bases, V lost 7 bases, and 16 bases had no gene match. The germline V gene encodes CDR1 GTSNPN and CDR2 SVGIG (reference sequence). Full variable domain (rest looked up from reference TRBV30 and TRBJ2-3): SQTIHQWPATLVQPVGSPLSLECTVEGTSNPNLYWYRQAAGRGLQLLFYSVGIGQISSEVPQNLSASRPQDRQFILSSKKLLLSDSGFYLCASYKFPTSGRASDTQYFGPGTRLTVL.

This clonotype was observed many times. This chain joins TRBV6-5 and TRBJ2-3; D remains ambiguous. Germline CDR1 reads MNHEY; CDR2 reads SVGAGI. The CDR3 contains 16 residues. The V gene lost 4 bases and the J gene lost 7 bases, with 21 bases spanning the gap. For the CDR3, the DNA is TGTGCCAGCAGTTCTTTCCTAGGTACAATGGGATATACGCAGTATTTT. Its translation is CASSSFLGTMGYTQYF.

The chain uses TRBV7-9 and TRBJ2-6; no definite D call. Germline loops: CDR1 SEHNR, CDR2 FQNEAQ (reference sequence). CDR3 size: 13 residues. Between the trimmed V and J ends, which lost 7 bases and 4 bases, there was a span of 8 bases. The CDR3, as DNA: TGTGCCAGCACCCAGCAGGGGGCCAACGTCCTGACTTTC. Translation gives CASTQQGANVLTF.

The chain recombines TRBV29-1 with TRBJ1-2; 10 bases match TRBD1. V lost 3 bases, J lost 7 bases, and 8 bases stayed unmatched. Looked up from germline, CDR1 is SQVTM and CDR2 is ANQGSEA. The CDR3 runs 14 residues. The CDR3 region is CSVDLGQGIAGYTF. Written as DNA, the CDR3 is TGCAGCGTTGACCTGGGACAGGGGATCGCTGGCTACACCTTC.

This clonotype showed up many times. The chain couples TRBV5-1 to TRBJ2-3; 15 nucleotides match TRBD2. Germline CDR1 SGHRS, CDR2 YFSETQ. This CDR3 comprises 16 residues. V lost 4 bases to trimming and J lost 4 bases; unmatched junction nucleotides: 4. The CDR3: CASSTGTSGRPDTQYF. In DNA form, the CDR3 reads TGCGCCAGCAGCACGGGGACTAGCGGGAGGCCAGATACGCAGTATTTT.

This rearrangement joins TRBV5-1 to TRBJ2-1; D is uncertain. V shed 0 bases and J shed 3 bases, with 7 bases lying between them. Per the germline V gene, CDR1 is SGHRS and CDR2 is YFSETQ. The CDR3 extends over 14 amino acids. In nucleotides, the CDR3 is TGCGCCAGCAGCTTGGTAGGCCGCTACAATGAGCAGTTCTTC. This encodes CASSLVGRYNEQFF. Variable domain in full (rest from reference TRBV5-1 and TRBJ2-1): KAGVTQTPRYLIKTRGQQVTLSCSPISGHRSVSWYQQTPGQGLQFLFEYFSETQRNKGNFPGRFSGRQFSNSRSEMNVSTLELGDSALYLCASSLVGRYNEQFFGPGTRLTVL.

The chain recombines TRBV12-3 or TRBV12-4 with TRBJ1-2; no definite D call. V lost 7 bases and J lost 8, with 17 bases in between. This CDR3 is 13 amino acids long. The CDR3 DNA reads as TGTGCCAGCACGCCGAGCGGTTTAGGAGGCTACACCTTC. This gives the protein CASTPSGLGGYTF.

This clonotype has a count of ten or more. The gene calls are TRBV6-2 or TRBV6-3 and TRBJ1-2, with TRBD1 identical over 7 bases. The ends lost 6 bases at V and 6 bases at J; junction bases unmatched: 7. The germline gives CDR1 MNHEY, CDR2 SVGEGT. There are 13 residues in the CDR3. The CDR3 DNA reads as TGTGCCAGCAGAGAACAGGGGCGAGATGGCTACACCTTC. Its protein product is CASREQGRDGYTF.

This clonotype was seen at least ten times. The chain combines TRBV5-1 with TRBJ2-7; D might be TRBD1 (6 bases). V lost 0 bases to trimming and J lost 1 base, with 11 bases between them. The germline gives CDR1 SGHRS, CDR2 YFSETQ. There are 15 residues in the CDR3. This CDR3 is CASSLEPGASYEQYF. CDR3 sequence (DNA): TGCGCCAGCAGCTTGGAACCAGGGGCTTCCTACGAGCAGTACTTC.

This clonotype appeared many times. V and J are TRBV20-1 and TRBJ2-5; tentatively, D is TRBD1 or TRBD2 (5 bases each). The CDR3 extends over 13 amino acids. Trimming removed 5 bases at V and 1 base at J, with 11 bases between. Germline V gene data show CDR1 as DFQATT and CDR2 as SNEGSKA (reference sequence). The CDR3 nucleotides are TGCAGTGCTTCCAGGGACGGCCAAGAGACCCAGTACTTC. Translated: CSASRDGQETQYF.

This clonotype was counted at least ten times. The chain is built from TRBV11-2 and TRBJ2-3; weak D call: TRBD2 (6 bases). V lost 7 bases and J lost 5, with 16 bases in between. The germline CDR1 and CDR2 sequences are SGHAT and FQNNGV. The CDR3 totals 14 residues. The CDR3 is CASTPNLGGDTQYF. In nucleotides, the CDR3 is TGTGCCAGCACCCCTAATTTGGGGGGAGATACGCAGTATTTT.

This clonotype was observed many times. The rearrangement links TRBV20-1 to TRBJ2-3, with a tentative D call TRBD2 (5 bases). The CDR3 covers 12 residues. V was shortened by 3 bases and J by 5 bases, with 9 bases between the two germline ends. Germline V lookup: CDR1 DFQATT, CDR2 SNEGSKA (reference sequence). The DNA for the CDR3 is TGCAGTGCTAGCCGGACTGTAGATACGCAGTATTTT. As protein: CSASRTVDTQYF.

The chain uses TRBV7-2 and TRBJ2-3, with 8 bases lining up with TRBD1. V dropped 1 base and J dropped 0; count of bases not matched to a gene: 9. CDR1 SGHTA and CDR2 FQGNSA come from the germline V gene. This CDR3 comprises 18 residues. DNA for the CDR3: TGTGCCAGCAGCTTAGTTGGGACAGGACAAACTAGCACAGATACGCAGTATTTT. This gives the protein CASSLVGTGQTSTDTQYF.

The CDR3 bases are TGTGCCAGCAGTGGGACAGGGGGCAAAGGGGAGCTGTTTTTT. Its translation is CASSGTGGKGELFF. V usage is TRBV6-1 and J usage is TRBJ2-2; TRBD1 agrees at 11 bases. CDR3 length: 14 residues. Per germline, CDR1 MNHNS and CDR2 SASEGT. V was pared by 4 bases and J by 8 bases, with 3 bases of the junction left unmatched.

This clonotype was counted at least ten times. The chain recombines TRBV20-1 with TRBJ2-3; 7 bases agree with TRBD2. The germline V gene has CDR1 DFQATT and CDR2 SNEGSKA (reference sequence). The CDR3 is 15 residues long. The V gene end was trimmed by 4 bases and the J gene end by 5 bases; junction bases not matched to a gene: 12. The CDR3 coding sequence is TGCAGTGCTACTGCCGGTAGAGCGGGACTAGATACGCAGTATTTT. Its translation is CSATAGRAGLDTQYF.

J is TRBJ1-2 and V is TRBV6-1; 9 bases map to TRBD1. V dropped 2 bases and J dropped 4; count of bases not matched to a gene: 8. Germline V gene data show CDR1 as MNHNS and CDR2 as SASEGT. CDR3 length: 16 amino acids. The DNA for the CDR3 is TGTGCCAGCAGTGAATTAGGGACAGGGAGATCCTATGGCTACACCTTC. Translated: CASSELGTGRSYGYTF.